This TCR beta chain came from a study of blood T cells in healthy people across ages. Study overall: Researchers report that template switching captured about one barcoded beta molecule per two T cells.

Primers used in a second PCR of roughly 6 to 11 cycles were a sample-barcoded 5' primer and a J-beta primer mix. Every cDNA molecule carried a tag from a template-switch adaptor bearing 12 random nucleotides. TCRdb recomputed calls from the 5' RACE reads with MiXCR, one row per CDR3 protein. The top ten clones hold 9.4% of a sample with 760,000 or so distinct CDR3 sequences, roughly 25% of them seen once. The CDR3 has 15 residues. From germline, CDR1 is MGHRA and CDR2 YSYEKL. J lost 8 bases, V lost 1 base, and 5 bases had no gene match. This clonotype was observed a few times. These data also featured in a second study, about T cells of mothers and their children. As that report states: Donors were a few healthy Caucasian mothers and their six children.

V gene TRBV4-1 combines with J gene TRBJ2-1; 10 bases map to TRBD2. This receptor was obtained from a boy aged 5-17 years in good health. Sequenced: blood. The CDR3 spells CASSQVFLAGDEQFF. CDR3 nucleotide sequence: TGCGCCAGCAGCCAAGTGTTCCTAGCGGGGGATGAGCAGTTCTTC.